The T cell receptor beta chain described here comes from a study of T-cell memory formation after mild COVID-19. With constant-segment primers, 5'RACE yielded cDNA libraries of TCR alpha and TCR beta that carried sample barcodes and UMIs. Via MiXCR, TCRdb re-called the 5' RACE reads, giving one row per CDR3 protein. The sample shows 450,000 to 650,000 distinct CDR3 sequences, approximately 19% of them seen only once. Whole-study results and caveats: That cross-reactive memory joined was suggested by some responding clones appearing in pre-infection memory.

In the case of this clonotype: What it binds is not known.

The CDR3 has 15 amino acids. With V trimmed by 2 bases and J by 4 bases, 4 bases remained unmatched. V usage is TRBV12-3 or TRBV12-4 and J usage is TRBJ2-1; 8 nucleotides align to TRBD1. Sample: PBMCs or a T cell subset sorted from them (not recorded which). The sequence was collected from an adult woman who had mild COVID-19 (a few samples of this study predate the infection). Cell type and time point are not known. The CDR3 loop reads CASSLRDRLYNEQFF. CDR3 bases: TGTGCCAGCAGTTTAAGGGACAGGTTATACAATGAGCAGTTCTTC.